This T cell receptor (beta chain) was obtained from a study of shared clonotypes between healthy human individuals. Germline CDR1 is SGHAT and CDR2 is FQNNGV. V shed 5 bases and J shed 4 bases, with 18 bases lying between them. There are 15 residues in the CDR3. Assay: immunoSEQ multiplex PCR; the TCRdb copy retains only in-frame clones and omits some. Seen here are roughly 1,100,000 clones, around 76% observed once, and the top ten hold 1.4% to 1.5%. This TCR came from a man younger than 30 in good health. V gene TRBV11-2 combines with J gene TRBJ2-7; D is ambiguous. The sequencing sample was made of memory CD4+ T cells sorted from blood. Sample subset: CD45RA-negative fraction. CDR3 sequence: CASSHPVPGGYEQYF. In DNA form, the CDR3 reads TGTGCCAGCAGCCACCCGGTCCCCGGCGGATACGAGCAGTACTTC.